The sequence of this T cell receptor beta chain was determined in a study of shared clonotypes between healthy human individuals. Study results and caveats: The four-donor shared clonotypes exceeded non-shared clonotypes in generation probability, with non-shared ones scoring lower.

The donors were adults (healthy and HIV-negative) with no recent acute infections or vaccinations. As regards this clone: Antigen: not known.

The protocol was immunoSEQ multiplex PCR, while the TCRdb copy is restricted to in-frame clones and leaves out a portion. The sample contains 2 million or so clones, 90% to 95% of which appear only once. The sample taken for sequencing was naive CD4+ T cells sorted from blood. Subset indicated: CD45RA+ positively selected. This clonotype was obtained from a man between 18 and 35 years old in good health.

CDR3 sequence (DNA): TGTGCCAGAAGCTTGGTTTCAGCCTCCTACGAGCAGTACTTC. This sequence encodes CARSLVSASYEQYF. J is TRBJ2-7 and V is TRBV5-3; no clear D. TRBV5-3 is assigned to the ORF class and has an uncertain function. V lost 0 bases, J lost 0 bases, and 7 bases lay in between. CDR3 length equals 14 residues.